At least ten counts were recorded for the clone carrying this T cell receptor beta chain. Germline V lookup: CDR1 MGHRA, CDR2 YSYEKL. With 5 bases clipped from V and 3 bases from J, the junction kept 6 bases outside the gene matches. CDR3 length: 14 residues. Isolating PBMCs gave at least 7 million of these cells per sample. The source of the sample is a study of blood T cells in healthy people across ages. Primed by a sample-barcoded 5' primer and a J-beta primer mix, a second PCR proceeded for about 6 to 12 cycles. Via MiXCR, TCRdb re-called the 5' RACE reads, giving one row per CDR3 protein. Among approximately 1.5 million distinct CDR3 sequences listed, 30% to 35% were seen once.

The specimen was blood. This receptor was identified in a woman aged 25 to 45 in good health. This chain links TRBV4-1 with TRBJ2-7; TRBD1 agrees at 8 bases. CDR3 region: CASSYGQGVYEQYF. The DNA for the CDR3 is TGCGCCAGCAGCTACGGACAGGGTGTCTACGAGCAGTACTTC.